These 28 T cell receptor beta chains share one sample of origin, sequenced in a study of T cells in Graves' hyperthyroidism and ophthalmopathy. The TCR beta CDR3 regions underwent amplification using RNA transcripts as the source. The TCR CDR3 was amplified in a first-round RT-PCR using the HTBI primer set. One entry per CDR3 protein, called by TCRdb with MiXCR from the multiplex PCR reads. The sample shows roughly 720,000 distinct CDR3 sequences, 17% of them seen only once. Input material: blood. These receptors were taken from a man in his fifties or sixties with Graves' hyperthyroidism.

The chain uses TRBV10-3 and TRBJ2-3; perhaps TRBD2 as D (6 bases). V shed 10 bases and J shed 3 bases, with 11 bases lying between them. Germline V gives CDR1 ENHRY, CDR2 SYGVKD. The CDR3 has 12 amino acids. This CDR3 is CASRELTDTQYF. In DNA form, the CDR3 reads TGTGCCAGCCGGGAGCTAACAGATACGCAGTATTTT.

The rearrangement joins TRBV6-1 to TRBJ1-2; D call uncertain. V dropped 6 bases and J dropped 0 bases, with 8 bases sitting between them. The CDR3 extends over 13 amino acids. Germline V CDR1 and CDR2: MNHNS, SASEGT. The CDR3, as DNA: TGTGCCAGCAGCCGGTGGGCTAACTATGGCTACACCTTC. Its translation is CASSRWANYGYTF.

The chain uses TRBV25-1 and TRBJ2-7; D gene ambiguous. V lost 3 bases to trimming and J lost 8 bases, with 8 bases between them. The CDR3 sequence is 11 residues long. CDR1 MGHDK and CDR2 SYGVNS come from the germline V gene. CDR3 DNA: TGTGCCAGCAGTGACGGGTCGCAGCAGTACTTC. Its protein product is CASSDGSQQYF.

This chain uses TRBV30 with TRBJ1-1; D perhaps matches TRBD1 (5 bases). Germline V gene data show CDR1 as GTSNPN and CDR2 as SVGIG (reference sequence). The CDR3 is made up of 14 amino acids. V lost 4 bases and J 0 bases, leaving 12 bases between the germline ends. The CDR3 sequence: CAWIPEGLNTEAFF. The CDR3 bases are TGTGCCTGGATCCCCGAGGGGCTGAACACTGAAGCTTTCTTT.

This clonotype appeared many times. The rearrangement uses TRBV12-3 or TRBV12-4 and TRBJ1-4, with TRBD1 identical over 8 bases. This CDR3 contains 17 residues. The V gene end was trimmed by 4 bases and the J gene end by 8 bases; junction bases not matched to a gene: 15. CDR3: CASSSRATGEITEKLFF. The CDR3 DNA follows: TGTGCCAGCAGTTCGCGAGCGACAGGGGAGATAACGGAAAAACTGTTTTTT.

The chain recombines TRBV15 with TRBJ1-1, with D unclear. Trimming removed 0 bases at V and 1 base at J, with 6 bases between. Germline V gene data show CDR1 as LNHNV and CDR2 as YYDKDF (reference sequence). The CDR3 spans 14 residues. In DNA, the CDR3 is TGTGCCACCAGCAGAGAGTGGGGGAACACTGAAGCTTTCTTT. It specifies CATSREWGNTEAFF.

This clonotype was detected many times. The genes are TRBV7-2 and TRBJ2-3; 10 bases map to TRBD2. With V trimmed by 0 bases and J by 2 bases, 5 bases remained unmatched. The germline gives CDR1 SGHTA, CDR2 FQGNSA. CDR3 length equals 17 residues. The CDR3 region has the DNA TGTGCCAGCAGCTTAGCCCCTAGCGGGGGATCCACAGATACGCAGTATTTT. This codes for CASSLAPSGGSTDTQYF.

Ten or more counts support this clonotype. This sequence joins TRBV12-5 and TRBJ2-1; TRBD2 matches 14 bases. J lost 7 bases, V lost 6 bases, and 5 bases had no gene match. Germline CDR1 is LGHNT and CDR2 is FRNRAP. The CDR3 covers 15 residues. The CDR3 here is CASGPGLAGGNEQFF. CDR3 nucleotide sequence: TGTGCTAGTGGCCCTGGACTAGCGGGGGGTAATGAGCAGTTCTTC.

This clonotype was detected many times. The chain carries TRBV11-2 and TRBJ1-2, with TRBD1 matching 8 bases. This CDR3 contains 15 residues. V gave up 3 bases and J gave up 0 bases; unmatched junction bases: 3. CDR1 is SGHAT and CDR2 is FQNNGV in the germline V gene. The CDR3 nucleotides are TGTGCCAGCAGCTTGGACAGGGCAGCTAACTATGGCTACACCTTC. The encoded protein is CASSLDRAANYGYTF.

This clonotype was detected only a few times. The rearrangement uses TRBV24-1 and TRBJ2-5; 7 nucleotides line up with TRBD2. With V trimmed by 0 bases and J by 1 base, 13 bases remained unmatched. Looked up from germline, CDR1 is KGHDR and CDR2 is SFDVKD. This CDR3 is 19 amino acids long. CDR3 sequence: CATSDLRRGLPNTQETQYF. The CDR3 nucleotides are TGTGCCACCAGTGATTTGCGAAGGGGACTACCGAATACCCAAGAGACCCAGTACTTC.

This clonotype was seen ten or more times. This chain uses TRBV5-5 with TRBJ1-2; D unclear. The CDR3 is 15 amino acids. CDR1 is SGHKS, CDR2 YYEKEE, per germline (reference sequence). The V end was cut by 0 bases, the J end by 2 bases, with 11 bases between. The CDR3 spells CASSLGAHANYGYTF. Written as DNA, the CDR3 is TGTGCCAGCAGCTTGGGGGCCCATGCGAACTATGGCTACACCTTC.

This clonotype was observed at least ten times. This chain links TRBV12-3 or TRBV12-4 with TRBJ2-7; 9 bases line up with TRBD1. Trimming removed 5 bases from V and 0 bases from J; junction bases left unmatched: 2. The CDR3 spans 14 residues. This CDR3 reads CASSAGQGSYEQYF. CDR3 DNA: TGTGCCAGCAGTGCGGGACAGGGCTCCTACGAGCAGTACTTC.

This clonotype was observed many times. The V gene is TRBV24-1, the J gene TRBJ1-5, with 9 bases identical to TRBD1. The CDR3 has 15 amino acids. J lost 5 bases, V lost 2 bases, and 3 bases had no gene match. The germline CDR1 and CDR2 sequences are KGHDR and SFDVKD. In DNA form, the CDR3 reads TGTGCCACCAGTGATTCACAGGGGGCTGATCAGCCCCAGCATTTT. Translation: CATSDSQGADQPQHF.

The sample holds many counts of this clonotype. The genes are TRBV19 and TRBJ2-5; maybe TRBD1 (5 bases). The CDR3 consists of 13 residues. The germline CDR1 and CDR2 sequences are LNHDA and SQIVND (reference sequence). Trimming cost V 5 bases and J 4 bases, with 11 bases left between them. Here the CDR3 DNA reads TGTGCCAGTAGTCGACAGAGAGCAGAGACCCAGTACTTC. It yields the protein CASSRQRAETQYF.

Many counts were recorded for this clonotype. The chain uses TRBV2 and TRBJ2-2; D could derive from TRBD1 or TRBD2 (5 bases each). Deletions cut 6 bases from V and 4 bases from J, with 12 bases between. The CDR3 has 14 amino acids. Germline loops: CDR1 SNHLY, CDR2 FYNNEI. CDR3 in amino acids: CASRGPLSTGELFF. CDR3 nucleotide sequence: TGTGCCAGCAGGGGACCCTTAAGCACCGGGGAGCTGTTTTTT.

V gene TRBV4-2 combines with J gene TRBJ2-3; 9 bases line up with TRBD1. CDR1 is LGHNA and CDR2 is YNFKEQ in the germline V gene. This CDR3 contains 14 residues. After removal of 4 bases from V and 5 bases from J, the junction contained 4 bases not matched to a gene. As DNA, the CDR3 is TGTGCCAGCAGCCCTGGGGACAGGGAAGATACGCAGTATTTT. Translation: CASSPGDREDTQYF.

This clonotype was detected many times. The chain joins TRBV19 to TRBJ2-5, with 8 bases identical to TRBD1. V shed 0 bases and J 1 base; nucleotides not matched to a gene: 4. The CDR3 is 16 residues long. Germline V gives CDR1 LNHDA, CDR2 SQIVND (reference sequence). CDR3: CASSIDADRGQETQYF. In DNA, the CDR3 is TGTGCCAGTAGTATAGATGCAGACAGGGGCCAAGAGACCCAGTACTTC.

This clonotype has ten or more counts. V is TRBV2 and J is TRBJ2-1; D gene uncertain. V shed 2 bases and J shed 9 bases, with 14 bases lying between them. The CDR3 spans 14 residues. The germline V gene has CDR1 SNHLY and CDR2 FYNNEI. The CDR3, as DNA: TGTGCCAGCAGTGAACAGTCTCTTTACGGTGAGCAGTTCTTC. Translated: CASSEQSLYGEQFF.

Concerning this clonotype: This clone may be a read error of a much larger clone one base away. The V call is TRBV20-1, the J call TRBJ2-7; no clear D. Germline CDR1 reads DFQATT; CDR2 reads SNEGSKA (reference sequence). The CDR3 has 11 residues. The CDR3 region has the DNA TGCGGTGCTTGGAGCTCCTACGAGCAGTACTTC. Translating it yields CGAWSSYEQYF.

The CDR3: CASSDFPGHGTLNEKLFF. CDR3 DNA sequence: TGTGCCAGCAGTGACTTCCCGGGACATGGGACACTTAATGAAAAACTGTTTTTT. The V and J genes are TRBV6-4 and TRBJ1-4; D may be TRBD1 (6 bases). The germline CDR1 and CDR2 sequences are MRHNA and SNTAGT. This CDR3 is built from 18 residues. V was clipped by 1 base and J by 4 bases, with 19 bases between them.

This clonotype was recorded a few times. The J gene is TRBJ1-1, the V gene TRBV18; TRBD1 aligns across 8 bases. The CDR3 extends over 15 amino acids. The ends lost 5 bases at V and 5 bases at J; junction bases unmatched: 10. CDR1 is KGHSH and CDR2 is LQKENI in the germline V gene. For the CDR3, the DNA is TGTGCCAGCTCAGGACAACAGGGGGTTGAAACTGAAGCTTTCTTT. It encodes CASSGQQGVETEAFF.

This clonotype occurred many times. The chain joins TRBV6-1 to TRBJ2-1; 8 nucleotides align to TRBD2. V dropped 4 bases and J dropped 6; count of bases not matched to a gene: 8. This CDR3 region has 15 residues. Looked up from germline, CDR1 is MNHNS and CDR2 is SASEGT. The CDR3 loop reads CASSASGSGANEQFF. As DNA, the CDR3 is TGTGCCAGCAGTGCCAGCGGTAGCGGGGCCAATGAGCAGTTCTTC.

This clonotype was counted between two and nine times. Relative to the germline gene, one junction end is altered; a read error may explain this. This sequence joins TRBV2 and TRBJ2-7, with D maybe TRBD1 (5 bases). The germline V gene has CDR1 SNHLY and CDR2 FYNNEI. The CDR3 loop spans 15 amino acids. The CDR3 DNA reads TGTGCCTGCAGTGCGCGTACAGGTCCCTCCTACGAGCAGTACTTC. Translated: CACSARTGPSYEQYF.

Many counts were recorded for this clonotype. The chain links TRBV5-6 to TRBJ2-7; no definite D call. The germline gives CDR1 SGHDT, CDR2 YYEEEE. CDR3 length: 16 residues. V was pared by 4 bases and J by 2 bases, with 19 bases between. CDR3 sequence reads: CASSLSMGGPTYEQYF. The DNA of the CDR3 is TGTGCCAGCAGCCTGAGTATGGGCGGACCTACCTACGAGCAGTACTTC.

The chain carries TRBV6-1 and TRBJ1-1; D is unresolved. The ends were cut back, 10 bases at V and 1 base at J, with 10 bases in the middle. Germline V gene lookup returns CDR1 MNHNS and CDR2 SASEGT. The CDR3 spans 12 residues. The CDR3 spells CAISSGNTEAFF. In nucleotides, the CDR3 is TGTGCCATCTCGTCCGGGAACACTGAAGCTTTCTTT.

Points on this clonotype: The CDR3 carries no conserved terminal phenylalanine or tryptophan, so it likely arises from a read error. The genes are TRBV9 and TRBJ2-1; 11 nucleotides align to TRBD2. V trimming: 4 bases; J trimming: 6 bases; junction bases outside the gene matches: 3. The CDR3 has 14 residues. Germline CDR1 and CDR2: SGDLS and YYNGEE. Written as DNA, the CDR3 is TGTGCCAGCAGCCTGGGACTAGCGGCCAATGAGCAGTTCTCC. It yields the protein CASSLGLAANEQFS.

With respect to this clonotype: Relative to the germline gene, one junction end is altered; a read error may explain this. The chain employs TRBV20-1 and TRBJ2-1; D unclear. Germline V gives CDR1 DFQATT, CDR2 SNEGSKA (reference sequence). The CDR3 loop spans 14 amino acids. The CDR3 bases are TGCAGTGCAAGAGGCGTCCCGGGTGGCAATGAGCAGTTCTTC. As protein: CSARGVPGGNEQFF.

In this sample, this clonotype turned up many times. The chain uses TRBV2 and TRBJ1-2, with D possibly matching TRBD1 (5 bases). The germline CDR1 and CDR2 sequences are SNHLY and FYNNEI. There are 16 residues in the CDR3. V was pared by 0 bases and J by 3 bases, with 14 bases between. The CDR3 loop reads CASSEALRGVDYGYTF. The CDR3 nucleotides are TGTGCCAGCAGTGAAGCGCTCCGGGGGGTGGACTATGGCTACACCTTC.